Following are 31 T cell receptor beta chains from one sample sequenced in a study of T cell responses to AZD1222 COVID-19 vaccine. Sequencing was performed with immunoSEQ multiplex PCR; in TCRdb, only in-frame clones are kept and a portion is missing. This table has 150,000 to 200,000 clones, approximately 92% appearing once. The starting material was peripheral blood, obtained on day 0 of AZD1222 vaccination. These receptors were collected from an adult in good health.

This rearrangement joins TRBV19 to TRBJ1-2; the D gene is possibly TRBD1 (5 bases). Looked up from germline, CDR1 is LNHDA and CDR2 is SQIVND (reference sequence). The CDR3 length is 19 residues. The V end was cut by 2 bases, the J end by 8 bases, with 30 bases between. CDR3 sequence reads: CASSIRSAWDRPIRGGYTF. CDR3 bases: TGTGCCAGTAGTATACGGTCGGCGTGGGACCGACCCATCCGCGGGGGCTACACCTTC. Variable domain in full (rest from reference TRBV19 and TRBJ1-2): DGGITQSPKYLFRKEGQNVTLSCEQNLNHDAMYWYRQDPGQGLRLIYYSQIVNDFQKGDIAEGYSVSREKKESFPLTVTSAQKNPTAFYLCASSIRSAWDRPIRGGYTFGSGTRLTVV.

The chain recombines TRBV5-5 with TRBJ2-1; D tentatively reads TRBD1 or TRBD2 (5 bases each). Germline V gene lookup returns CDR1 SGHKS and CDR2 YYEKEE (reference sequence). The V gene lost 7 bases and the J gene lost 4 bases, with 12 bases spanning the gap. CDR3 length: 13 amino acids. CDR3 region: CASYRDPYNEQFF. The DNA of the CDR3 is TGTGCCAGCTACCGGGACCCGTACAATGAGCAGTTCTTC.

The CDR3 here is CRADVNYEQYF. Here the CDR3 DNA reads TGCAGGGCGGATGTCAACTACGAGCAGTACTTC. J is TRBJ2-7 and V is TRBV29-1, with D unclear. This CDR3 is built from 11 residues. Germline CDR1 reads SQVTM; CDR2 reads ANQGSEA.

This CDR3 is CASSLAAGEKLFF. CDR3 sequence (DNA): TGTGCCAGCAGCTTAGCCGCCGGGGAAAAACTGTTTTTT. The gene calls are TRBV7-9 and TRBJ1-4; the D is unclear. The CDR3 is made up of 13 amino acids. Germline V lookup: CDR1 SEHNR, CDR2 FQNEAQ (reference sequence). The germline V and J ends were trimmed by 0 bases and 8 bases, with 7 bases remaining between them.

This rearrangement joins TRBV29-1 to TRBJ2-7; TRBD2 might be the D (5 bases). CDR1 SQVTM and CDR2 ANQGSEA come from the germline V gene. The CDR3 runs 13 residues. The V end lost 8 bases, the J end lost 5 bases, and 19 bases lay between the germline ends. CDR3 region: CSIWGGERNEQYF. CDR3 bases: TGCAGCATTTGGGGTGGGGAGCGGAACGAGCAGTACTTC.

J is TRBJ1-4 and V is TRBV4-1; maybe TRBD1 (5 bases). The germline V gene has CDR1 MGHRA and CDR2 YSYEKL. This CDR3 spans 16 amino acids. Trimming left V 4 bases short and J 2 bases short, with 14 bases between. DNA of the CDR3: TGCGCCAGCAGCCTTGGATACGGGGCGACTAATGAAAAACTGTTTTTT. This translates into CASSLGYGATNEKLFF.

This chain uses TRBV12-2 with TRBJ1-2; the table's D call, TRBD1, has no DNA check behind it. TRBV12-2 counts as a pseudogene. The CDR3 has 14 amino acids. The CDR3: CASRLAGQVYGYTF. The CDR3 coding sequence is TGTGCAAGTCGCTTAGCGGGACAGGTCTATGGCTACACCTTC.

This clone came up a few times. This chain links TRBV20-1 with TRBJ1-1; D perhaps matches TRBD1 (5 bases). CDR1 DFQATT and CDR2 SNEGSKA come from the germline V gene (reference sequence). This CDR3 contains 12 residues. Deletions cut 3 bases from V and 6 bases from J, with 11 bases between. The CDR3 bases are TGCAGTGCTAGTCCCGGGACCGCTGAAGCTTTCTTT. The encoded protein is CSASPGTAEAFF.

The rearrangement links TRBV3-1 (or the pseudogene TRBV3-2) to TRBJ1-2; 8 nucleotides align to TRBD1. The CDR3 has 15 residues. From germline, CDR1 is LGHDT and CDR2 YNNKEL (reference sequence). Trimming took 4 bases from V and 7 from J; bases not matched to a gene: 11. CDR3 in DNA: TGTGCCAGCAGCCCTGCCGGGACAGGCGGGGGTGGCTACACCTTC. The encoded protein is CASSPAGTGGGGYTF.

This chain connects TRBV4-1 to TRBJ2-7, with D maybe TRBD1 (6 bases). Trimming left V 0 bases short and J 3 bases short, with 15 bases between. Per germline, CDR1 MGHRA and CDR2 YSYEKL. The CDR3 is made up of 16 amino acids. As DNA, the CDR3 is TGCGCCAGCAGCCAAGATTCGGGACAAGGCGGCTACGAGCAGTACTTC. This gives the protein CASSQDSGQGGYEQYF.

As concerns this clone: The identical CDR3 is also encoded by other nucleotide sequences in the sample. The CDR3 here is CASSLSRVQPQHF. In DNA form, the CDR3 reads TGTGCCAGCAGTTTATCAAGGGTTCAGCCCCAGCATTTT. This chain links TRBV27 with TRBJ1-5; D not certain. Trimming shortened V by 0 bases and J by 6 bases, and 6 bases separated the two germline ends. Per the germline V gene, CDR1 is MNHEY and CDR2 is SMNVEV (reference sequence). The CDR3 covers 13 residues.

The V call is TRBV3-1 (or the pseudogene TRBV3-2), the J call TRBJ1-1; 7 bases agree with TRBD1. Germline V gene lookup returns CDR1 LGHDT and CDR2 YNNKEL (reference sequence). Unmatched junction bases numbered 6, after V lost 0 bases and J lost 5 bases. The CDR3 totals 15 residues. The CDR3 sequence is CASSQERGRGTEAFF. CDR3 DNA sequence: TGTGCCAGCAGCCAAGAAAGGGGGCGGGGGACTGAAGCTTTCTTT.

The rearrangement links TRBV19 to TRBJ2-3; 9 bases are shared with TRBD2. Germline lookup yields CDR1 LNHDA and CDR2 SQIVND (reference sequence). The ends lost 6 bases at V and 6 bases at J; junction bases unmatched: 13. The length of the CDR3 is 16 residues. Here the CDR3 reads CASSDGAAGGPDTQYF. CDR3 bases: TGTGCCAGTAGCGATGGGGCGGCGGGGGGGCCGGATACGCAGTATTTT.

V is TRBV10-2 and J is TRBJ1-1; D unresolved. Trimming shortened V by 6 bases and J by 0 bases, and 8 bases separated the two germline ends. CDR3 size: 13 residues. Looked up from germline, CDR1 is WSHSY and CDR2 is SAAADI. For the CDR3, the DNA is TGCGCCAGCAGAGGGCTAATGAACACTGAAGCTTTCTTT. Protein: CASRGLMNTEAFF.

In this sample, this clone turned up once. The chain combines TRBV5-4 with TRBJ1-2; TRBD1 matches 7 bases. Trimming removed 1 base from V and 2 bases from J; junction bases left unmatched: 5. Germline assignment: CDR1 SGHNT and CDR2 YYREEE (reference sequence). The CDR3 length is 15 residues. As DNA, the CDR3 is TGTGCCAGCAGCTTGTTACAGGGGTCCAACTATGGCTACACCTTC. Residues: CASSLLQGSNYGYTF.

The rearrangement uses TRBV4-1 and TRBJ1-5; no reliable D call. The V and J ends lost 0 bases and 4 bases respectively, with 13 bases between them. Germline V gene sequence: CDR1 MGHRA, CDR2 YSYEKL. This CDR3 has 16 amino acids. This CDR3 reads CASSQEATALNQPQHF. DNA for the CDR3: TGCGCCAGCAGCCAAGAAGCGACCGCTTTGAATCAGCCCCAGCATTTT.

The chain recombines TRBV19 with TRBJ2-3; 9 nucleotides match TRBD2. The ends lost 6 bases at V and 5 bases at J; junction bases unmatched: 12. The CDR3 length is 16 residues. Germline V CDR1 and CDR2: LNHDA, SQIVND (reference sequence). The CDR3 bases are TGTGCCAGTAGGCCTGCCGGGACTAGCAGGGGAGATACGCAGTATTTT. Protein sequence: CASRPAGTSRGDTQYF. Full variable domain (outside the CDR3, taken from reference TRBV19 and TRBJ2-3): DGGITQSPKYLFRKEGQNVTLSCEQNLNHDAMYWYRQDPGQGLRLIYYSQIVNDFQKGDIAEGYSVSREKKESFPLTVTSAQKNPTAFYLCASRPAGTSRGDTQYFGPGTRLTVL.

The chain couples TRBV5-5 to TRBJ1-1; D is perhaps TRBD1 (5 bases). The CDR3 extends over 14 amino acids. Trimming stripped 0 bases from V and 1 base from J, with 7 bases between. CDR1 and CDR2 (germline): SGHKS, YYEKEE (reference sequence). The CDR3 is CASSLVQGNTEAFF. As DNA, the CDR3 is TGTGCCAGCAGCTTGGTTCAGGGGAACACTGAAGCTTTCTTT.

The J gene is TRBJ2-1, the V gene TRBV3-1 (or the pseudogene TRBV3-2); 8 nucleotides line up with TRBD2. Germline V gene lookup returns CDR1 LGHDT and CDR2 YNNKEL (reference sequence). This CDR3 has 17 residues. V gave up 0 bases and J gave up 5 bases; unmatched junction bases: 9. This CDR3 is CASSQERAGTRNNEQFF. The CDR3 coding sequence is TGTGCCAGCAGCCAAGAAAGGGCCGGGACTAGAAACAATGAGCAGTTCTTC.

J is TRBJ1-2 and V is TRBV28, with D perhaps matching TRBD1 (5 bases). There are 14 residues in the CDR3. V was cut by 3 bases and J by 6 bases, with 14 bases left in between. Germline V CDR1 and CDR2: MDHEN, SYDVKM. This chain's CDR3 is CASSLSGGGDGYTF. Here the CDR3 DNA reads TGTGCCAGCAGTTTGTCGGGGGGAGGGGATGGCTACACCTTC.

The rearrangement joins TRBV10-3 to TRBJ1-3, with no clear D. This CDR3 has 16 residues. Germline CDR1 is ENHRY and CDR2 is SYGVKD. Trimming left V 2 bases short and J 0 bases short, with 11 bases between. The CDR3 DNA sequence: TGTGCCATCAGTGAGGGACGGACCCTCTCTGGAAACACCATATATTTT. Translating gives CAISEGRTLSGNTIYF.

This clone showed up just once. The gene calls are TRBV7-9 and TRBJ1-1; a possible D gene is TRBD1 (6 bases). Germline assignment: CDR1 SEHNR and CDR2 FQNEAQ (reference sequence). The CDR3 is made up of 15 amino acids. Trimming shortened V by 2 bases and J by 0 bases, and 10 bases separated the two germline ends. The CDR3 nucleotides read TGTGCCAGCAGCTTATCTGGGACAATGAACACTGAAGCTTTCTTT. It is translated as CASSLSGTMNTEAFF. Full variable domain (remainder filled in from reference TRBV7-9 and TRBJ1-1): DTGVSQNPRHKITKRGQNVTFRCDPISEHNRLYWYRQTLGQGPEFLTYFQNEAQLEKSRLLSDRFSAERPKGSFSTLEIQRTEQGDSAMYLCASSLSGTMNTEAFFGQGTRLTVV.

Only one count was recorded for this clone. The V gene is TRBV6-2 or TRBV6-3, the J gene TRBJ1-5, with a possible D match to TRBD1 (6 bases). CDR3 length: 13 amino acids. Germline V gene lookup returns CDR1 MNHEY and CDR2 SVGEGT. V gave up 5 bases and J gave up 5 bases, with 10 bases separating them. CDR3 amino acids: CASSLQGYQPQHF. The CDR3 coding sequence is TGTGCCAGCAGTCTACAGGGATATCAGCCCCAGCATTTT.

This clone occurred a few times. The rearrangement joins TRBV5-6 to TRBJ2-5; D is perhaps TRBD2 (5 bases). The CDR3 is 14 residues long. The germline V gene encodes CDR1 SGHDT and CDR2 YYEEEE. Deletions cut 0 bases from V and 7 bases from J, with 13 bases between. CDR3 sequence reads: CASSLGLAVATQYF. The CDR3 DNA is TGTGCCAGCAGCTTGGGGCTAGCTGTTGCGACCCAGTACTTC.

V usage is TRBV29-1 and J usage is TRBJ2-2; possible D gene TRBD2, 6 bases. V dropped 3 bases and J dropped 1 base, with 12 bases sitting between them. Germline V gene data show CDR1 as SQVTM and CDR2 as ANQGSEA. The CDR3 is 15 residues long. The CDR3 region is CSVEQVGGNTGELFF. CDR3 DNA sequence: TGCAGCGTTGAGCAGGTGGGGGGGAACACCGGGGAGCTGTTTTTT.

CDR3 amino acids: CASRLGQGEYSNQPQHF. DNA for the CDR3: TGTGCCAGCAGACTCGGACAGGGGGAATATAGCAATCAGCCCCAGCATTTT. The chain uses TRBV28 and TRBJ1-5; TRBD1 matches 10 bases. The CDR3 covers 17 residues. CDR1 and CDR2 from the germline V gene are MDHEN and SYDVKM. V was pared by 6 bases and J by 0 bases, with 8 bases of the junction left unmatched. Complete variable domain (other parts from reference TRBV28 and TRBJ1-5): DVKVTQSSRYLVKRTGEKVFLECVQDMDHENMFWYRQDPGLGLRLIYFSYDVKMKEKGDIPEGYSVSREKKERFSLILESASTNQTSMYLCASRLGQGEYSNQPQHFGDGTRLSIL.

The chain combines TRBV19 with TRBJ1-1; no clear D. Deletions cut 4 bases from V and 4 bases from J, with 13 bases between. Germline V lookup: CDR1 LNHDA, CDR2 SQIVND (reference sequence). The CDR3 is 14 amino acids. CDR3 residues: CASSTIDTSTEAFF. The CDR3 region has the DNA TGTGCCAGTAGTACAATAGACACTAGCACTGAAGCTTTCTTT.

The V gene is TRBV18, the J gene TRBJ2-3; 10 nucleotides match TRBD2. From germline, CDR1 is KGHSH and CDR2 LQKENI. Trimming removed 3 bases from V and 4 bases from J; junction bases left unmatched: 13. The CDR3 runs 18 residues. The CDR3 nucleotides read TGTGCCAGCTCACCTCAGCGGGGGGGCCTCCCCGGGGCAGATACGCAGTATTTT. This encodes CASSPQRGGLPGADTQYF.

The rearrangement links TRBV4-3 to TRBJ2-1; TRBD2 agrees at 10 bases. CDR3 length: 17 residues. With V trimmed by 4 bases and J by 7 bases, 13 bases remained unmatched. Germline values: CDR1 LGHNA, CDR2 YSLEER. The CDR3 protein is CASSPLGVAGGSNEQFF. CDR3 bases: TGCGCCAGCAGCCCTCTCGGAGTAGCGGGGGGATCTAATGAGCAGTTCTTC.

J is TRBJ2-5 and V is TRBV24-1; 9 positions agree with TRBD2. Germline lookup yields CDR1 KGHDR and CDR2 SFDVKD. The CDR3 has 15 amino acids. Trimming took 4 bases from V and 9 from J; bases not matched to a gene: 11. The CDR3 DNA follows: TGTGCCACCAGTGAAGGTCTAGCGGGGTTGGAAGCCCAGTACTTC. This translates into CATSEGLAGLEAQYF.

The chain has TRBV5-5 and TRBJ1-2; D gene unclear. V was pared by 5 bases and J by 8 bases, with 22 bases between. This CDR3 is built from 15 residues. The germline V gene encodes CDR1 SGHKS and CDR2 YYEKEE (reference sequence). This CDR3 is CASSHEAGPKRGYTF. Written as DNA, the CDR3 is TGTGCCAGCAGTCATGAAGCCGGGCCGAAGAGAGGCTACACCTTC.